Listed below are T cell receptor beta chains from one sample, sequenced in a study of blood T cell repertoires in COVID-19. Sequencing was performed with immunoSEQ multiplex PCR; in TCRdb, only in-frame clones are kept and a portion is missing. The data show approximately 250,000 clones, about nine tenths seen once. The sample consisted of PBMCs or T cells enriched from blood (not recorded which). The receptor set was obtained from a woman aged 35 to 49 with acute COVID-19. CDR3s include the opening cysteine and the closing phenylalanine or tryptophan. Fields, in order: V gene, clone size, J gene, D gene, CDR3 DNA, CDR3 protein. D genes are given only for firm matches. Some rows have no size entry. The others give once, few or many, or a class for an expanded clone.

>TRBV15|-|TRBJ1-1|-
TGTGCCACCAGCAGATTGGGCTCGGTGAACACTGAAGCTTTCTTT
CATSRLGSVNTEAFF
>TRBV7-9|once|TRBJ2-3|TRBD1
TGTGCCAGCAGCCTCAAGAGATTTCTCGGACAGGGTCGATCAGATACGCAGTATTTT
CASSLKRFLGQGRSDTQYF
>TRBV5-8|-|TRBJ2-7|-
TGTGCCAGCAGCTTCGGTGGGAGAGGGTACTTC
CASSFGGRGYF
>TRBV5-6|-|TRBJ2-5|-
TGTGCCAGCAGCTTTACAGGGACCCAAGAGACCCAGTACTTC
CASSFTGTQETQYF
>TRBV2|-|TRBJ1-3|-
TGTGCCAGCATGGCAGCGGGAAACACCATATATTTT
CASMAAGNTIYF
>TRBV5-5|-|TRBJ1-5|-
TGTGCCAGCAGCTTAATGACAGTTGGCAATCAGCCCCAGCATTTT
CASSLMTVGNQPQHF
>TRBV7-9|few|TRBJ1-5|-
TGTGCCAGCAGCTTGACAGACAATCAACCCCAGCATTTT
CASSLTDNQPQHF
>TRBV7-2|-|TRBJ2-4|TRBD2
TGTGCCAGCAGCACTCTAGCGGGGCTAGCCAAAAACATTCAGTACTTC
CASSTLAGLAKNIQYF
>TRBV11-2|once|TRBJ1-2|TRBD1
TGTGCCAGCAGCTTAGAGGTCACAGGGGGGTATGGCTACACCTTC
CASSLEVTGGYGYTF
>TRBV5-1|once|TRBJ2-5|-
TGCGCCAGCAGCTTACTATGGGGGGTGGGAGAGACCCAGTACTTC
CASSLLWGVGETQYF
>TRBV30|-|TRBJ2-1|-
TGTGCCTGGAGTGTACAGAAGCGGGTGTTCAACAATGAGCAGTTCTTC
CAWSVQKRVFNNEQFF
>TRBV21-1|-|TRBJ2-7|-
TGTGCCAGCAGCAAGGGAAGCGGGAGGGCAACCTACGAGCAGTACTTC
CASSKGSGRATYEQYF
>TRBV27|-|TRBJ2-1|-
TGTGCCAGCAGTTTACTGCTTTCGAGCTCCTACAATGAGCAGTTCTTC
CASSLLLSSSYNEQFF
>TRBV7-9|-|TRBJ2-3|-
TGTGCCAGCAGCCGCAGGGGTACAGATACGCAGTATTTT
CASSRRGTDTQYF
>TRBV4-1|-|TRBJ1-1|-
TGCGCCAGCAGCCAAGGCAGGGGAGCTTTCTTT
CASSQGRGAFF
>TRBV4-1|-|TRBJ2-7|TRBD1
TGCGCCAGCAGCTACCGGACAGGGACAGACTACGAGCAGTACTTC
CASSYRTGTDYEQYF
>TRBV7-3|-|TRBJ1-1|-
TGTGCCAGCAGCAAGGGCCGTGAGGGCACTGAAGCTTTCTTT
CASSKGREGTEAFF
>TRBV5-8|once|TRBJ1-2|-
TGTGCCAGCAGCTTGGCCCGGGACACATCAGATGGCTACACCTTC
CASSLARDTSDGYTF
>TRBV3-1/TRBV3-2|-|TRBJ1-3|-
TGTGCCAGCAGTCCAGGAAACACCATATATTTT
CASSPGNTIYF
>TRBV5-1|-|TRBJ2-2|TRBD2
TGCGCCAGCAGCTTGGATCCCCCGGGACTAGGGACCGGCGGGGAGCTGTTTTTT
CASSLDPPGLGTGGELFF
>TRBV7-2|few|TRBJ2-3|-
TGTGCCAGCAGTCAACCAGCGGGCTACACAGATACGCAGTATTTT
CASSQPAGYTDTQYF
>TRBV6-4|-|TRBJ2-1|-
TGTGCCAGCAGCCCCGGGTTTGAGGGTGAGCAGTTCTTC
CASSPGFEGEQFF
>TRBV5-8|-|TRBJ1-2|TRBD1
TGTGCCAGCAGCTTGGGACAGGGGAACTATGGCTACACCTTC
CASSLGQGNYGYTF